This entry concerns a single TCR beta chain. What it binds is not known. Assay: immunoSEQ multiplex PCR; the TCRdb copy retains only in-frame clones and omits some. The sample contains 20,000 to 25,000 clones, about nine tenths of which appear only once. This specimen comes from a study of CD4 T cell repertoires in COVID-19. Overall study: Other coronavirus spike proteins restimulated relabeled CFSE-low cells expanded with IL-2 for about eleven days. Whole-study findings and limits: Several top expanded SARS-CoV-2-reactive clonotypes were shared by two or three memory subsets. Some SARS-CoV-2 clonotypes, between roughly 7 and 27%, recurred in SARS-CoV and/or HKU1 cultures.

Sequencing was done directly on freshly isolated, uncultured memory T cells. The CDR3 is 13 residues long. Per the germline V gene, CDR1 is WSHSY and CDR2 is SAAADI. Trimming removed 3 bases from V and 11 bases from J; junction bases left unmatched: 7. The receptor comes from a human donor who had COVID-19. The specimen was central memory CD4+ T cells from blood, collected before the COVID-19 pandemic. The chain carries TRBV10-2 and TRBJ1-2; the match to TRBD1 covers 9 bases. Here the CDR3 DNA reads TGCGCCAGCAGTGATTTGGGACAGGGACCTTACACCTTC. It is translated as CASSDLGQGPYTF.